The 10 T cell receptor beta chains listed next were all sequenced from one sample in a study of CD8 T cells in Susac syndrome. Random hexamers were used to reverse transcribe about 0.45 to 1 ug of RNA. TCRdb re-called the immunoSEQ multiplex PCR reads with MiXCR, one entry per CDR3 protein. The sample lists around 190,000 distinct CDR3 sequences, about 95% occurring once. What was sequenced was CD8+ T cells from PBMCs. The source is a human donor with multiple sclerosis.

As to this clonotype: The junction differs from germline at one of its ends, possibly a read error. The chain is built from TRBV25-1 and TRBJ2-4; D could derive from TRBD1 or TRBD2 (5 bases each). CDR1 and CDR2 (germline): MGHDK, SYGVNS. This CDR3 region has 15 residues. CDR3 DNA sequence: TGTGCCAGCAGTGAACGGGACGGAGCCAAATACATTCAGTACTTC. It encodes CASSERDGAKYIQYF.

CDR3 in DNA: TGTGCCAGCAGACTACGGGACATGCCTGACTACGAGCAGTACTTC. Protein product: CASRLRDMPDYEQYF. The chain carries TRBV4-2 and TRBJ2-7, with D perhaps matching TRBD1 (6 bases). Trimming pared 6 bases from V and 3 bases from J, leaving 18 bases between. The germline V gene has CDR1 LGHNA and CDR2 YNFKEQ. The CDR3 has 15 amino acids.

This chain connects TRBV6-2 or TRBV6-3 to TRBJ2-7; D is undetermined. The V gene's germline CDR1 is MNHEY and CDR2 SVGEGT. The ends were cut back, 0 bases at V and 2 bases at J, with 5 bases in the middle. The CDR3 has 13 amino acids. The CDR3 DNA reads as TGTGCCAGCAGTTACTCTCCTACCTACGAGCAGTACTTC. The encoded protein is CASSYSPTYEQYF.

This clonotype was counted a single time. The chain combines TRBV7-9 with TRBJ1-4; D perhaps matches TRBD1 (5 bases). With 7 bases removed from V and 2 bases from J, the gap between germline ends came to 14 bases. The germline CDR1 and CDR2 sequences are SEHNR and FQNEAQ (reference sequence). The CDR3 consists of 15 residues. The DNA for the CDR3 is TGTGCCAGCACAGCTGGGGCGGCGACTAATGAAAAACTGTTTTTT. Translation: CASTAGAATNEKLFF.

The chain joins TRBV6-5 to TRBJ1-6, with a tentative D call TRBD1 (5 bases). V lost 7 bases and J 10 bases, leaving 14 bases between the germline ends. The CDR3 is 13 amino acids. CDR1 is MNHEY, CDR2 SVGAGI, per germline. CDR3 in amino acids: CASTLQGSSPLHF. The CDR3 bases are TGTGCCAGCACTCTGCAGGGTTCATCACCCCTCCACTTT.

The chain is built from TRBV2 and TRBJ2-2; D uncertain. Trimming stripped 6 bases from V and 6 bases from J, with 8 bases between. This CDR3 is 12 amino acids long. The germline CDR1 and CDR2 sequences are SNHLY and FYNNEI. Written as DNA, the CDR3 is TGTGCCAGCAGACTGACTGCCGGGGAGCTGTTTTTT. It is translated as CASRLTAGELFF.

V gene TRBV30 combines with J gene TRBJ1-1; possible D gene TRBD1, 6 bases. The V gene's germline CDR1 is GTSNPN and CDR2 SVGIG (reference sequence). The CDR3 spans 14 residues. The V and J ends lost 0 bases and 3 bases respectively, with 11 bases between them. Here the CDR3 reads CAWSVRTEDTEAFF. The CDR3, as DNA: TGTGCCTGGAGTGTACGGACAGAGGACACTGAAGCTTTCTTT.

The chain links TRBV29-1 to TRBJ2-1; TRBD2 aligns across 11 bases. The CDR3 is 15 residues long. Germline CDR1 SQVTM, CDR2 ANQGSEA. The CDR3 region is CTIPWGLAGGNEQFF. The CDR3 region has the DNA TGCACCATTCCCTGGGGGCTAGCGGGGGGAAATGAGCAGTTCTTC.

The chain links TRBV24-1 to TRBJ2-5; 8 positions match TRBD1. V shed 10 bases, J shed 5 bases, and the junction held 14 bases outside the gene matches. The CDR3 has 15 amino acids. The germline CDR1 and CDR2 sequences are KGHDR and SFDVKD. The CDR3, as DNA: TGTGCCACTGCACTCGACAGGGGAATGTTGGAGACCCAGTACTTC. Translated, it gives CATALDRGMLETQYF.

V gene TRBV9 combines with J gene TRBJ2-7; no firm D call. CDR3 length: 15 residues. Between the trimmed V and J ends, which lost 0 bases and 3 bases, there was a span of 13 bases. Germline-derived CDR1 and CDR2 are SGDLS and YYNGEE. CDR3 loop: CASSVAESWGYEQYF. CDR3 in DNA: TGTGCCAGCAGCGTAGCTGAGAGTTGGGGCTACGAGCAGTACTTC.